What follows describes a single T cell receptor beta chain. Its target is not known. Each cDNA held unique molecular identifiers, and template switching gave it a universal primer site. TCRdb passed the 5' RACE reads through MiXCR, listing each CDR3 protein once. The top ten clones hold roughly 0.5% of a sample with 450,000 or so distinct CDR3 sequences, 14% of them seen once. The data derive from a study of identical twins. Overall study findings and caveats: Models underpredicted monozygotic twin sharing of out-of-frame TCR alpha. Surplus twin overlap in beta out-of-frame sequences was less pronounced.

The CDR3 is made up of 14 amino acids. The germline V gene encodes CDR1 SGHKS and CDR2 YYEKEE (reference sequence). The V and J ends lost 6 bases and 3 bases respectively, with 16 bases between them. Separately, the same data were catalogued under a study of yellow fever vaccine responses in identical twins.

V is TRBV5-5 and J is TRBJ2-7; D perhaps matches TRBD2 (6 bases). This TCR came from a woman aged 18-29 years in good health. Input material: CD4+ T cells sorted from blood. The CDR3 DNA reads TGTGCCAGCACCCACCCCGGGGGAGGCTACGAGCAGTACTTC. It translates to CASTHPGGGYEQYF.